The next 6 T cell receptor beta chains were all read from a single sample in a study of T cell clones after liver transplantation. Data came from immunoSEQ multiplex PCR; TCRdb stores just in-frame clones and leaves some out. Among 70,000 or so clones, 85% to 95% were seen once, and the ten largest hold roughly 0.98%. The material sequenced was CD4+ T cells from blood, taken approximately 26 months after liver transplant. The receptors stem from a human patient who received a liver transplant. Some T cells may be transferred from the graft donor.

The rearrangement joins TRBV7-2 to TRBJ2-2; D possibly corresponds to TRBD1 (5 bases). Trimming cost V 5 bases and J 5 bases, with 18 bases left between them. The CDR3 has 16 amino acids. Germline loops: CDR1 SGHTA, CDR2 FQGNSA. CDR3 residues: CASSAHQGGVTGELFF. CDR3 DNA sequence: TGTGCCAGCAGCGCCCACCAGGGTGGGGTAACCGGGGAGCTGTTTTTT. The full variable domain, with the rest looked up from reference TRBV7-2 and TRBJ2-2, is GAGVSQSPSNKVTEKGKDVELRCDPISGHTALYWYRQSLGQGLEFLIYFQGNSAPDKSGLPSDRFSAERTGGSVSTLTIQRTQQEDSAVYLCASSAHQGGVTGELFFGEGSRLTVL.

The chain uses TRBV28 and TRBJ1-4; TRBD1 matches at 7 bases. The CDR3 covers 15 residues. The V and J ends lost 3 bases and 7 bases, in that order; junction bases with no gene match: 8. Germline loops: CDR1 MDHEN, CDR2 SYDVKM. The CDR3 spells CASSFLKGGGEKLFF. CDR3 nucleotides: TGTGCCAGCAGTTTTCTTAAAGGGGGCGGTGAAAAACTGTTTTTT.

The chain couples TRBV10-2 to TRBJ2-4; 12 positions match TRBD2. V shed 5 bases, J shed 1 base, and the junction held 15 bases outside the gene matches. The CDR3 has 20 amino acids. Germline assignment: CDR1 WSHSY and CDR2 SAAADI. The CDR3 DNA is TGCGCCAGCAGTAAGGGAAATCTAGCGGGAGGGCCCTTTGCCAAAAACATTCAGTACTTC. The encoded protein is CASSKGNLAGGPFAKNIQYF.

The sample holds a few counts of this clone. In DNA, the CDR3 is TGCGCCAGCAGTCAAATCCCCTCGACAGGGGTCGACACTGAAGCTTTCTTT. As protein: CASSQIPSTGVDTEAFF. The gene calls are TRBV23-1 and TRBJ1-1, with TRBD1 identical over 8 bases. TRBV23-1 is assigned to the ORF class and has an uncertain function. This CDR3 comprises 17 residues. J gave up 3 bases and V 2 bases, and 11 bases lay outside the gene matches.

In this sample, this clone turned up once. This chain uses TRBV5-1 with TRBJ2-3; perhaps TRBD1 as D (6 bases). The CDR3 is made up of 15 amino acids. From germline, CDR1 is SGHRS and CDR2 YFSETQ. The V end was cut by 0 bases, the J end by 4 bases, with 12 bases between. CDR3 sequence: CASSLDGRGSDTQYF. For the CDR3, the DNA is TGCGCCAGCAGCTTGGATGGCAGGGGCTCAGATACGCAGTATTTT.

This rearrangement joins TRBV5-4 to TRBJ2-7; 7 nucleotides align to TRBD1. Looked up from germline, CDR1 is SGHNT and CDR2 is YYREEE (reference sequence). Trimming removed 3 bases from V and 1 base from J; junction bases left unmatched: 7. CDR3 length: 15 residues. In DNA form, the CDR3 reads TGTGCCAGCAGCTCGACAGGGATAAGATCCTACGAGCAGTACTTC. It specifies CASSSTGIRSYEQYF.